Listed below are T cell receptor beta chains from one sample, sequenced in a study of response to subunit inactivated influenza vaccine. TCRdb re-derived calls from the RT-PCR reads in MiXCR, one entry per CDR3 protein. The repertoire includes 700,000 to 800,000 distinct CDR3 sequences, approximately 18% of them detected once, and approximately 11% sits in the top ten. This material consisted of PBMCs from blood, taken 4 to 6 days after vaccination. These receptors originate from a man aged 45-60 years who received an inactivated influenza vaccine. The CDR3 runs from the conserved cysteine through the conserved F or W. The D gene is left open where the match is weak. Clone size is stated in some rows and not others, as once, few, many or a class when expanded.

D gene: TRBD2; J gene: TRBJ2-1; clone size: .; V gene: TRBV5-5; CDR3 protein: CASSSEAGSNHEQFF; CDR3 DNA: TGTGCCAGCAGCTCGGAAGCGGGATCTAACCATGAGCAGTTCTTC
D gene: .; J gene: TRBJ1-2; clone size: few; V gene: TRBV7-2; CDR3 protein: CASSLSWAGYGYTF; CDR3 DNA: TGTGCCAGCAGCTTGTCGTGGGCGGGCTATGGCTACACCTTC
D gene: TRBD1; J gene: TRBJ1-4; clone size: .; V gene: TRBV5-1; CDR3 protein: CASSLARDRTFNEKLFF; CDR3 DNA: TGCGCCAGCAGCTTGGCCAGGGACAGAACCTTTAATGAAAAACTGTTTTTT
D gene: TRBD1; J gene: TRBJ2-6; clone size: .; V gene: TRBV4-1; CDR3 protein: CASSQDPWTGGSGANVLTF; CDR3 DNA: TGCGCCAGCAGCCAAGATCCCTGGACAGGGGGTTCTGGGGCCAACGTCCTGACTTTC
D gene: TRBD2; J gene: TRBJ2-1; clone size: many; V gene: TRBV7-2; CDR3 protein: CASSLMGLAGNNEQFF; CDR3 DNA: TGTGCCAGCAGCTTAATGGGGCTAGCGGGAAACAATGAGCAGTTCTTC
D gene: .; J gene: TRBJ2-1; clone size: many; V gene: TRBV7-2; CDR3 protein: CASSSSGGTYNEQFF; CDR3 DNA: TGTGCCAGCAGCTCTTCAGGAGGGACGTACAATGAGCAGTTCTTC
D gene: .; J gene: TRBJ2-5; clone size: .; V gene: TRBV18; CDR3 protein: CASSWQDKETQYF; CDR3 DNA: TGTGCCAGCTCATGGCAGGACAAAGAGACCCAGTACTTC
D gene: .; J gene: TRBJ2-7; clone size: many; V gene: TRBV12-3/TRBV12-4; CDR3 protein: CASSWTDYEQYF; CDR3 DNA: TGTGCCAGCAGTTGGACCGATTACGAGCAGTACTTC
D gene: TRBD1; J gene: TRBJ2-7; clone size: .; V gene: TRBV7-9; CDR3 protein: CASSLAVTGKTYEQYF; CDR3 DNA: TGTGCCAGCAGCTTAGCGGTGACAGGGAAGACCTACGAGCAGTACTTC
D gene: TRBD1; J gene: TRBJ1-5; clone size: .; V gene: TRBV5-1; CDR3 protein: CASSTGDRGQPQHF; CDR3 DNA: TGCGCCAGCAGCACCGGGGACAGGGGTCAGCCCCAGCATTTT
D gene: TRBD1; J gene: TRBJ2-5; clone size: .; V gene: TRBV5-1; CDR3 protein: CASSRPGTGKETQYF; CDR3 DNA: TGCGCCAGCAGCCGACCCGGGACAGGGAAAGAGACCCAGTACTTC
D gene: .; J gene: TRBJ2-1; clone size: .; V gene: TRBV4-2; CDR3 protein: CASSQDKEYGEQFF; CDR3 DNA: TGTGCCAGCAGCCAAGATAAGGAGTACGGTGAGCAGTTCTTC
D gene: TRBD2; J gene: TRBJ2-7; clone size: .; V gene: TRBV7-2; CDR3 protein: CASSPQSGSPYEQYF; CDR3 DNA: TGTGCCAGCAGCCCCCAGAGCGGGAGCCCCTACGAGCAGTACTTC
D gene: .; J gene: TRBJ2-3; clone size: .; V gene: TRBV2; CDR3 protein: CASTTMGQSTDTQYF; CDR3 DNA: TGTGCCAGCACGACGATGGGACAAAGCACAGATACGCAGTATTTT
D gene: .; J gene: TRBJ2-7; clone size: .; V gene: TRBV29-1; CDR3 protein: CSVRPGAGEQYF; CDR3 DNA: TGCAGCGTTAGGCCGGGGGCGGGAGAGCAGTACTTC
D gene: .; J gene: TRBJ1-6; clone size: few; V gene: TRBV10-2; CDR3 protein: CASSESRSPLHF; CDR3 DNA: TGCGCCAGCAGTGAGTCCCGATCACCCCTCCACTTT
D gene: .; J gene: TRBJ1-2; clone size: .; V gene: TRBV11-2; CDR3 protein: CASTPTRGYYGYTF; CDR3 DNA: TGTGCCAGCACCCCCACAAGGGGATACTATGGCTACACCTTC